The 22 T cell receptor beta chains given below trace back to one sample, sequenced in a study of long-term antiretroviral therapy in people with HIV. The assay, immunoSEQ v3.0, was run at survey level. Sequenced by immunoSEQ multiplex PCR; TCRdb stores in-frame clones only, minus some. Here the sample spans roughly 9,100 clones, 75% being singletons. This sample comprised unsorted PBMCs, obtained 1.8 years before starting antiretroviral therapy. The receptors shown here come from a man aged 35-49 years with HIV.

The CDR3 loop is CASSPSGQNTEAFF. CDR3 bases: TGTGCCAGCTCACCATCGGGACAGAACACTGAAGCTTTCTTT. The J gene is TRBJ1-1, the V gene TRBV18; D may be TRBD1 (6 bases). Germline CDR1 KGHSH, CDR2 LQKENI. The CDR3 runs to 14 residues. V lost 2 bases, J lost 1 base, and 8 bases lay in between.

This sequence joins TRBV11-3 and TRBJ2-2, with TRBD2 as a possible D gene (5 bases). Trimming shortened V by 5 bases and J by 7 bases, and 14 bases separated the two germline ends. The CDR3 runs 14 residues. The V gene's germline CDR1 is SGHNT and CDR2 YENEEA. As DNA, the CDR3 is TGTGCCAGCAGCCCGGACTCTAGAGTCGGGGAGCTGTTTTTT. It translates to CASSPDSRVGELFF.

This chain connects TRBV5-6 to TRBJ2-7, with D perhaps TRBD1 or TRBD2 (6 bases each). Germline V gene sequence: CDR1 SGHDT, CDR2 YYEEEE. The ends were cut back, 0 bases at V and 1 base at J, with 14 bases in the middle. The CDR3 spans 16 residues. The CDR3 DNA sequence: TGTGCCAGCAGCTTGGAGGGGGGTGCAGGATCCTACGAGCAGTACTTC. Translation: CASSLEGGAGSYEQYF.

DNA for the CDR3: TGTGCCAGCAGCTTAGGTCAGGGGAGTGTCACTACTGGCTACACCTTC. Amino acids: CASSLGQGSVTTGYTF. This chain connects TRBV13 to TRBJ1-2; D perhaps matches TRBD1 (6 bases). Trimming removed 0 bases from V and 7 bases from J, with 18 bases in between. Germline assignment: CDR1 PRHDT and CDR2 FYEKMQ (reference sequence). The CDR3 sequence is 16 residues long.

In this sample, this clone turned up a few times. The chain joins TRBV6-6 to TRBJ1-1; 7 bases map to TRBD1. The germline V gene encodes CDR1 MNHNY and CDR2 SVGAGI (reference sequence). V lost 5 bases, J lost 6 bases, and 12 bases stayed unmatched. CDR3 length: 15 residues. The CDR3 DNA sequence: TGTGCCAGCAGTAATAGACAGGGTTGGTTCGCTGAAGCTTTCTTT. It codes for CASSNRQGWFAEAFF.

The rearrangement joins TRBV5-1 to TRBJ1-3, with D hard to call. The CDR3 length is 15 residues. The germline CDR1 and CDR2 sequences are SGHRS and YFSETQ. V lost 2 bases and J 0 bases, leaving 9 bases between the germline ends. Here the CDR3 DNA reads TGCGCCAGCAGCTTAGGGCAGCCCTCTGGAAACACCATATATTTT. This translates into CASSLGQPSGNTIYF.

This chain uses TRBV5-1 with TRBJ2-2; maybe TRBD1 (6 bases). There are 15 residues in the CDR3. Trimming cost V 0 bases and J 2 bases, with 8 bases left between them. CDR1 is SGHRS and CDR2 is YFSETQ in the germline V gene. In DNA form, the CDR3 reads TGCGCCAGCAGCTTGGGGGGACAAAACACCGGGGAGCTGTTTTTT. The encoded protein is CASSLGGQNTGELFF.

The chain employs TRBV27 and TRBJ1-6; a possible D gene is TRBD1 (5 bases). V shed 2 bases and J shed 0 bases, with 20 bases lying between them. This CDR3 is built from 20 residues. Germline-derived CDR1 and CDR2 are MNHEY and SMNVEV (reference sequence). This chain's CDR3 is CASSLPPSTAPSSYNSPLHF. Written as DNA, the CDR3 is TGTGCCAGCAGTTTACCCCCCTCGACAGCCCCGAGCTCCTATAATTCACCCCTCCACTTT.

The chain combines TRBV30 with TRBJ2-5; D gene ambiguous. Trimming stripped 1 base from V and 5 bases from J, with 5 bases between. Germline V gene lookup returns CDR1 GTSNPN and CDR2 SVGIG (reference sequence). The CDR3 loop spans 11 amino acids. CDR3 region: CAWSEGETQYF. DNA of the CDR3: TGTGCCTGGAGTGAAGGGGAGACCCAGTACTTC. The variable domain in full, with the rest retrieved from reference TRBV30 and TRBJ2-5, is SQTIHQWPATLVQPVGSPLSLECTVEGTSNPNLYWYRQAAGRGLQLLFYSVGIGQISSEVPQNLSASRPQDRQFILSSKKLLLSDSGFYLCAWSEGETQYFGPGTRLLVL.

The CDR3 here is CAISGGRGGSGNTIYF. In nucleotides, the CDR3 is TGTGCCATCAGTGGAGGACGCGGGGGCTCTGGAAACACCATATATTTT. This sequence joins TRBV10-3 and TRBJ1-3; D possibly corresponds to TRBD1 (5 bases). The CDR3 loop spans 16 amino acids. CDR1 and CDR2 (germline): ENHRY, SYGVKD. The V gene lost 4 bases and the J gene lost 0 bases, with 13 bases spanning the gap.

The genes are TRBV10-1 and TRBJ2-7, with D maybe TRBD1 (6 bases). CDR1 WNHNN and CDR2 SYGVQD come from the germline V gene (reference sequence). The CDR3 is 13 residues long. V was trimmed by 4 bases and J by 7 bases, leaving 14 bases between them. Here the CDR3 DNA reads TGCGCCAGCAGTGTCCGACAGGTGGGGGAGCAGTACTTC. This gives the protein CASSVRQVGEQYF.

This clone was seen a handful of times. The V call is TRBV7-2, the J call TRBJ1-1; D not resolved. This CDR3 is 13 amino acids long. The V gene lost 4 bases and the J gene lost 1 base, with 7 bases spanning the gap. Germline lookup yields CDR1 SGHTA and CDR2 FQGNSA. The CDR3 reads CASSSYRNTEAFF. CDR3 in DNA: TGTGCCAGCAGCTCTTACAGGAACACTGAAGCTTTCTTT.

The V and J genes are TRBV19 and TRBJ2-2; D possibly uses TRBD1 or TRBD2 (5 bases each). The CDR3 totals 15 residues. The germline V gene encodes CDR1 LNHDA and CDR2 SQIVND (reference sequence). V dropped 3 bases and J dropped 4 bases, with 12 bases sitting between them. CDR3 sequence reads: CASSIGRAGTGELFF. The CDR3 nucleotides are TGTGCCAGTAGTATTGGCAGGGCGGGCACCGGGGAGCTGTTTTTT.

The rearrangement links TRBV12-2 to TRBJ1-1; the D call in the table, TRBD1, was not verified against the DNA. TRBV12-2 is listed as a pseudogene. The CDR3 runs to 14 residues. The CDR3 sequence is CASRPGGTNTEAFF. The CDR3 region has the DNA TGTGCAAGTCGCCCAGGGGGCACGAACACTGAAGCTTTCTTT.

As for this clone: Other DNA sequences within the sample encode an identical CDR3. CDR3 amino acids: CASSPGEWGYTF. In nucleotides, the CDR3 is TGTGCCAGCTCACCAGGCGAATGGGGCTACACCTTC. The rearrangement uses TRBV18 and TRBJ1-2; D gene ambiguous. V was shortened by 2 bases and J by 8 bases, with 9 bases between the two germline ends. Germline CDR1 KGHSH, CDR2 LQKENI. The CDR3 is 12 amino acids.

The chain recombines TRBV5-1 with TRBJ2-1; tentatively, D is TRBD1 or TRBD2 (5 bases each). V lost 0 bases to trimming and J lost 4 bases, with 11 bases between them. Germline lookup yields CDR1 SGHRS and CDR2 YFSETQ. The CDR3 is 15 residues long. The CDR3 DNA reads TGCGCCAGCAGCTTGGTGGGGACGGATTACAATGAGCAGTTCTTC. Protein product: CASSLVGTDYNEQFF.

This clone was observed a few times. CDR3 coding DNA: TGTGCCAGCAGTTTACGACAGGGGTATCTCGGCTACACCTTC. It specifies CASSLRQGYLGYTF. This rearrangement joins TRBV28 to TRBJ1-2; 8 bases align to TRBD1. This CDR3 is 14 amino acids long. Germline-derived CDR1 and CDR2 are MDHEN and SYDVKM. J was trimmed by 8 bases and V by 2 bases; bases with no gene match: 7.

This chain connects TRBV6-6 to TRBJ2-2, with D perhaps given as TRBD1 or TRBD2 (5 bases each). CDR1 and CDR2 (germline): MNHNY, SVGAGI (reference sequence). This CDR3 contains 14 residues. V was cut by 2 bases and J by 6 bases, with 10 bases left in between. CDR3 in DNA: TGTGCCAGCAGTTACCGAGGGGAAGCCGGGGAGCTGTTTTTT. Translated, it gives CASSYRGEAGELFF.

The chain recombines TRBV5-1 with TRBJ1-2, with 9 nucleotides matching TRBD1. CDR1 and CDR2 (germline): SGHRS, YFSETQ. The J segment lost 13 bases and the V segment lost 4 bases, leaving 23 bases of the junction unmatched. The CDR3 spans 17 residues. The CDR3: CASSPQGERTGAARGTF. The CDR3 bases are TGCGCCAGCAGCCCCCAAGGAGAGCGGACAGGGGCAGCAAGGGGCACCTTC. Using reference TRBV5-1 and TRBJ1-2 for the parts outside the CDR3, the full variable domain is KAGVTQTPRYLIKTRGQQVTLSCSPISGHRSVSWYQQTPGQGLQFLFEYFSETQRNKGNFPGRFSGRQFSNSRSEMNVSTLELGDSALYLCASSPQGERTGAARGTFGSGTRLTVV.

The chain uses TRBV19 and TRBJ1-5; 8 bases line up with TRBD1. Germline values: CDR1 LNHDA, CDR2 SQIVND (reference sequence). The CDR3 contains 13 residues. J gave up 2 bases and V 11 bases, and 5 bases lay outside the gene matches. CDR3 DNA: TGTGCCGGCGGGACAGGTGGCAATCAGCCCCAGCATTTT. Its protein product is CAGGTGGNQPQHF.

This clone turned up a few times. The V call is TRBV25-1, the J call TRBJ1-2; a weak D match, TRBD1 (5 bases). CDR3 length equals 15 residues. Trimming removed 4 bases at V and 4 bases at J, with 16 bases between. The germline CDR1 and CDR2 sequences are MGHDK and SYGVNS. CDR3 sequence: CASSAFGGGGYGYTF. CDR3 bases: TGTGCCAGCAGTGCCTTCGGGGGTGGGGGCTATGGCTACACCTTC.

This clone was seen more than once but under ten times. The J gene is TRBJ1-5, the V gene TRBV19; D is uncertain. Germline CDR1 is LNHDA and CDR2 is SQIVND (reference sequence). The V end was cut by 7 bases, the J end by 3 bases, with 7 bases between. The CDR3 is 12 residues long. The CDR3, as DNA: TGTGCCAGTAAAAGCCTCAATCAGCCCCAGCATTTT. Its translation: CASKSLNQPQHF.